The rows below give T cell receptor beta chains drawn from one sample of a study of T cell responses to AZD1222 COVID-19 vaccine. Measured with immunoSEQ multiplex PCR; TCRdb has only the in-frame clones, and not every one. The table records some 200,000 clones, 85% to 95% of them present only once. This sample comprised peripheral blood, obtained on day 0 of MenACWY control vaccination. These TCRs come from an adult in good health. Both conserved end residues are part of each CDR3. A D gene is named only where the DNA matches it firmly.

d_call	v_call	j_call	cdr3_length	cdr3_aa
NA	TRBV5-4	TRBJ2-7	14	CASSGRGIPYEQYF
NA	TRBV5-1	TRBJ2-7	14	CASSLENSPNEQYF
TRBD2	TRBV5-5	TRBJ2-1	15	CASSPTSGVVNEQFF
TRBD1	TRBV28	TRBJ2-4	14	CASKQGASKNIQYF
NA	TRBV5-1	TRBJ2-7	14	CASSLDSSSYEQYF
NA	TRBV5-1	TRBJ1-4	17	CASSFFPSSDGGRELFF
NA	TRBV7-6	TRBJ1-2	14	CASSKGRERDGYTF
TRBD1	TRBV6-5	TRBJ1-6	14	CASSQRTGGAPLHF
NA	TRBV7-2	TRBJ2-7	15	CASSLEFSANYEQYF
NA	TRBV13	TRBJ1-4	14	CASSLATGIQRLFF
TRBD2	TRBV6-5	TRBJ2-5	15	CASVVGSGGAETQYF
NA	TRBV9	TRBJ2-1	13	CASSVHGYNEQFF
TRBD2	TRBV28	TRBJ2-1	15	CASRTSGGPYNEQFF
NA	TRBV10-3	TRBJ1-2	14	CAISESPGVKGYTF
TRBD1	TRBV18	TRBJ2-7	17	CASSPTATGGAGNEQYF
NA	TRBV28	TRBJ2-7	17	CASRQSEAGTQRLEQYF
TRBD2	TRBV7-2	TRBJ2-1	14	CASSLLAGVNEQFF
TRBD1	TRBV18	TRBJ2-7	15	CASSLAGQVTYEQYF
NA	TRBV7-2	TRBJ1-2	17	CASSTHRGGGASSGYTF
NA	TRBV4-3	TRBJ1-4	15	CASSQDEGANEKLFF
NA	TRBV15	TRBJ1-1	15	CATCEGYRGNTEAFF
NA	TRBV7-9	TRBJ1-2	14	CASSVVRGNYGYTF
NA	TRBV6-5	TRBJ1-5	14	CASKWENSNQPQHF
TRBD1	TRBV27	TRBJ2-1	15	CASSSGQGRYNEQFF
NA	TRBV18	TRBJ1-2	13	CASSPGDNYGYTF
NA	TRBV5-1	TRBJ2-1	15	CASSFQGTAGNEQFF
TRBD1	TRBV27	TRBJ1-5	16	CARKQRDRACNQPQHF
TRBD1	TRBV6-5	TRBJ2-1	12	CASSHRGNEQFF
TRBD1	TRBV24-1	TRBJ2-7	14	CARDSTGKVYEQYF
NA	TRBV19	TRBJ2-2	15	CASSIGQVNTGELFF
TRBD1	TRBV20-1	TRBJ1-2	12	CSASYGQAGYTF
NA	TRBV19	TRBJ1-1	14	CASSLQTVNTEAFF
NA	TRBV11-1	TRBJ1-6	15	CASSLAQGYNSPLHF
NA	TRBV4-2	TRBJ1-6	16	CASSQDTGIWTSPLHF
NA	TRBV2	TRBJ1-1	14	CASSDRQGNTEAFF
NA	TRBV4-2	TRBJ1-4	14	CASSQDLGNEKLFF
NA	TRBV6-5	TRBJ1-2	13	CASSYSRGKGYTF
NA	TRBV28	TRBJ2-1	15	CATAPDSQAYNEQFF
TRBD1	TRBV5-1	TRBJ1-1	16	CASTLGTGPLGVEAFF
TRBD1	TRBV5-6	TRBJ2-5	15	CASSLEQGARETQYF
NA	TRBV7-8	TRBJ1-2	14	CASSLVGGHYGYTF
TRBD1	TRBV5-1	TRBJ1-4	14	CASSAGQGNEKLFF
TRBD1	TRBV19	TRBJ1-6	15	CASSSTGTLDSPLHF
NA	TRBV5-4	TRBJ2-3	12	CASSLRTDTQYF
TRBD2	TRBV4-2	TRBJ2-5	14	CASSQKAGHETQYF
NA	TRBV3-1/TRBV3-2	TRBJ1-1	15	CASSPLLGGRTEAFF
NA	TRBV6-1	TRBJ1-1	13	CASSDLSATEAFF
NA	TRBV4-2	TRBJ1-2	16	CASSQPHTGVLQGYTF
NA	TRBV20-1	TRBJ2-4	15	CSASRAQGAKNIQYF